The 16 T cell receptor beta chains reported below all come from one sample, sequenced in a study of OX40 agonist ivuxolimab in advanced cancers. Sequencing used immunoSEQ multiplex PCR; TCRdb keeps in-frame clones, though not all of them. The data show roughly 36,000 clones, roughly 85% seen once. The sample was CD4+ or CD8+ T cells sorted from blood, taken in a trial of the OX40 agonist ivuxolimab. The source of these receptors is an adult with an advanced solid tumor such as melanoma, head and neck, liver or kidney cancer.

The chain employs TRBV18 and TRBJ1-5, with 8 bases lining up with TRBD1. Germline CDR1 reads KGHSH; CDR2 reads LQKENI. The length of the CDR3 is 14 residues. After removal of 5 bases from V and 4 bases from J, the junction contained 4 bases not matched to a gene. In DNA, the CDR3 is TGTGCCAGCTCAGACAGGGGAGGAAATCAGCCCCAGCATTTT. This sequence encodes CASSDRGGNQPQHF.

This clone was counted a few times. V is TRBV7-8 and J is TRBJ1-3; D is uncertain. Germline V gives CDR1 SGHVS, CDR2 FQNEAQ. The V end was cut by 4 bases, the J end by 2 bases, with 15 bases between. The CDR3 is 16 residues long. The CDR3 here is CASSYQLVSTGNTIYF. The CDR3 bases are TGTGCCAGCAGCTACCAACTTGTCTCCACTGGAAACACCATATATTTT.

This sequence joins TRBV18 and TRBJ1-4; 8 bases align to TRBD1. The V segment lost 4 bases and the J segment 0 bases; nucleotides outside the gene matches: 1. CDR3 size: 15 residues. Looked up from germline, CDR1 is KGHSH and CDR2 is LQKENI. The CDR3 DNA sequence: TGTGCCAGCTCACGGACAGGGTCAACTAATGAAAAACTGTTTTTT. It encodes CASSRTGSTNEKLFF. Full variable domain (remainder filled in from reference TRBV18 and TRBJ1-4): NAGVMQNPRHLVRRRGQEARLRCSPMKGHSHVYWYRQLPEEGLKFMVYLQKENIIDESGMPKERFSAEFPKEGPSILRIQQVVRGDSAAYFCASSRTGSTNEKLFFGSGTQLSVL.

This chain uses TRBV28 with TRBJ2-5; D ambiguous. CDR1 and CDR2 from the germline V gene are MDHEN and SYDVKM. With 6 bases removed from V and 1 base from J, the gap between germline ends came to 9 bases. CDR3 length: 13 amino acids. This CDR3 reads CASSLRAQETQYF. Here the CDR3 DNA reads TGTGCCAGCAGCCTACGAGCCCAAGAGACCCAGTACTTC.

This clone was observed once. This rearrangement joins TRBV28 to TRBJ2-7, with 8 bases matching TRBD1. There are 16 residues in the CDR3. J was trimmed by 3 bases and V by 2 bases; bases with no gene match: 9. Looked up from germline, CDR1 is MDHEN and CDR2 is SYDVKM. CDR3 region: CASSLTWAGGGYEQYF. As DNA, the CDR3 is TGTGCCAGCAGTTTAACCTGGGCAGGGGGCGGCTACGAGCAGTACTTC.

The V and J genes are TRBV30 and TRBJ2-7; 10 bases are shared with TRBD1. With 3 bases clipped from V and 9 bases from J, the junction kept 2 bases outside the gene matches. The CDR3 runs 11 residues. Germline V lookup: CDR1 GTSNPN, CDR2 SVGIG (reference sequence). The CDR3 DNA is TGTGCCTGGAGGGGACAGGGGCGGCAGTACTTC. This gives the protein CAWRGQGRQYF.

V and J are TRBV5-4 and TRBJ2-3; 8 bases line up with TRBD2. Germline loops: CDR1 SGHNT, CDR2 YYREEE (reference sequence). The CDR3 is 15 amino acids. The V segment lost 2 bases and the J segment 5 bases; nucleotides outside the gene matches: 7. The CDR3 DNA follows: TGTGCCAGCAGCTTAGCGGGAGCCGGGGGAGATACGCAGTATTTT. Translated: CASSLAGAGGDTQYF.

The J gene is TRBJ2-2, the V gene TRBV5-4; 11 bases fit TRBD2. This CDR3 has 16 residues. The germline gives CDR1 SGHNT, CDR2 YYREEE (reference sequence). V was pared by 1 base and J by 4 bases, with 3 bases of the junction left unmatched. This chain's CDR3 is CASSLRLAGPTGELFF. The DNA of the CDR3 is TGTGCCAGCAGCTTGAGACTAGCGGGACCCACCGGGGAGCTGTTTTTT.

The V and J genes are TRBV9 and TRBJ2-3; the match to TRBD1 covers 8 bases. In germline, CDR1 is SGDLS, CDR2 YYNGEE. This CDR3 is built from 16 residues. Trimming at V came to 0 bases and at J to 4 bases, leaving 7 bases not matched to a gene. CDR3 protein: CASSVVGQGRPDTQYF. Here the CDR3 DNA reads TGTGCCAGCAGCGTAGTCGGACAGGGAAGACCAGATACGCAGTATTTT.

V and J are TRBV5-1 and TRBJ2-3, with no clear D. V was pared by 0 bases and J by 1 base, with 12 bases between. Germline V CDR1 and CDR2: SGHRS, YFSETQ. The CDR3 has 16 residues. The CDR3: CASSLGDGLGTDTQYF. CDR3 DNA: TGCGCCAGCAGCTTGGGAGACGGCCTTGGCACAGATACGCAGTATTTT.

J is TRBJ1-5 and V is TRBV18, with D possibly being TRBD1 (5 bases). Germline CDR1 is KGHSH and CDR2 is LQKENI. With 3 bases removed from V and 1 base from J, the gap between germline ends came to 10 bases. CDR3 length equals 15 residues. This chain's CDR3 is CASSPARDSNQPQHF. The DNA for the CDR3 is TGTGCCAGCTCACCTGCAAGGGACAGCAATCAGCCCCAGCATTTT.

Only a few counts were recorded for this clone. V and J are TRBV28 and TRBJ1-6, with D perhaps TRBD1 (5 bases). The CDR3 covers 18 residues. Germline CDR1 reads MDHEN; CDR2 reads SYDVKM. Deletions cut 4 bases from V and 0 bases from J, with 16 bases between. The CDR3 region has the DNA TGTGCCAGCAGTTCAGACAGAGATCCTTACTCCTATAATTCACCCCTCCACTTT. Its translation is CASSSDRDPYSYNSPLHF.

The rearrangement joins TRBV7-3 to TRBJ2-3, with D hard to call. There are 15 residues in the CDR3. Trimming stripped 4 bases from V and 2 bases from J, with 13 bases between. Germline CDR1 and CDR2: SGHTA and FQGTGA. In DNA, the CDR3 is TGTGCCAGCAGCTCATCGGACGGAGACACAGATACGCAGTATTTT. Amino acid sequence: CASSSSDGDTDTQYF.

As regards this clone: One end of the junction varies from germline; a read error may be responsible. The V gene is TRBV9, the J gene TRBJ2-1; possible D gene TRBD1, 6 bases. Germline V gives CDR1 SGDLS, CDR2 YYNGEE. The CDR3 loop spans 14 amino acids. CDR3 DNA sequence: TGTGCCAGCAGCCCCCATCAGGACAGCAATGAGGAGTTCTTC. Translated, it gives CASSPHQDSNEEFF.

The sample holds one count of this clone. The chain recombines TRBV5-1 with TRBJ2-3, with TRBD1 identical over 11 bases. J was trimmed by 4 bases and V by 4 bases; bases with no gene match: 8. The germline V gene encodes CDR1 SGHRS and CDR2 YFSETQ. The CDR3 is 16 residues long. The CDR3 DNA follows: TGCGCCAGCAGCCTCCTTCGGACAGGGGGCTCAGATACGCAGTATTTT. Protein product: CASSLLRTGGSDTQYF.

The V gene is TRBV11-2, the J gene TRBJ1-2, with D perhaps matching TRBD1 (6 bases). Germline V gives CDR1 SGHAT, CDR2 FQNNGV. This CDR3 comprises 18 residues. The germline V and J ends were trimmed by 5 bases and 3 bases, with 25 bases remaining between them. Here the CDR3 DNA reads TGTGCCAGCAGCCCCCTAAAGTCTAATCAGGGGAAGTACTATGGCTACACCTTC. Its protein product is CASSPLKSNQGKYYGYTF.